This T cell receptor (beta chain) was captured by sequencing in a study of blood T cells in healthy people across ages. Study context: Per every two T cells, about one barcoded beta molecule was captured by template switching.

No fewer than 7 million PBMCs went into each sample. The CDR3 has 15 residues. Looked up from germline, CDR1 is MGHDK and CDR2 is SYGVNS. Deletions cut 0 bases from V and 4 bases from J, with 10 bases between. The use of a sample-barcoded 5' primer and a J-beta primer mix characterized a second PCR of about 7 to 12 cycles. MiXCR was run by TCRdb on the 5' RACE reads, yielding one entry per CDR3 protein. Found here are 1.5 million to 2 million distinct CDR3 sequences, approximately 30% of them singletons; the top ten hold 7% to 9%. Sequences were obtained from blood. The source of this sequence is a woman aged 25 to 39 in good health. This sequence joins TRBV25-1 and TRBJ1-3, with D unclear. In DNA form, the CDR3 reads TGTGCCAGCAGTGAATACGAAGGCTCGGGAAACACCATATATTTT. Encoded protein: CASSEYEGSGNTIYF.